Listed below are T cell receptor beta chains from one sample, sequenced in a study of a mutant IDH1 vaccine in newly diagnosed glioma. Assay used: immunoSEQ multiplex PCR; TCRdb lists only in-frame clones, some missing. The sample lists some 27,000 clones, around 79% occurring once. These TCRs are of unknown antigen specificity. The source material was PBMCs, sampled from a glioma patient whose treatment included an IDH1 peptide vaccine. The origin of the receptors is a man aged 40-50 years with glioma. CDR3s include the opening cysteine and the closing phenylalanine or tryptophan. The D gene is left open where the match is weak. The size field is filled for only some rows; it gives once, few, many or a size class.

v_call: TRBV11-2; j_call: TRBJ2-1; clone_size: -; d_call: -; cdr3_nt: TGTGCCAGCCGCACCCCCGGCCTTGGACCCTGGGGCAATGAGCAGTTCTTC; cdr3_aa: CASRTPGLGPWGNEQFF
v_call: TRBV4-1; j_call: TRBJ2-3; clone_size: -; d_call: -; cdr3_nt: TGCGCCAGCAGCCAAGACACGGGGACTAGCACAGATACGCAGTATTTT; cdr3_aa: CASSQDTGTSTDTQYF
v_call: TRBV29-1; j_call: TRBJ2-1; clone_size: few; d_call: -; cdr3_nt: TGCAGCGTTGACATCAATGAGCAGTTCTTC; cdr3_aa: CSVDINEQFF
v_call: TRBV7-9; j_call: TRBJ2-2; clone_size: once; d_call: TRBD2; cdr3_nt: TGTGCCAGCAGCTTAGGTGTTAGCGGGACTAACACCGGGGAGCTGTTTTTT; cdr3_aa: CASSLGVSGTNTGELFF
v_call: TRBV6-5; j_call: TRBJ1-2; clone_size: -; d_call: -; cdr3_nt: TGTGCCAGCAGTTACTCGACGCGGGGTAATGACTATGGCTACACCTTC; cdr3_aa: CASSYSTRGNDYGYTF
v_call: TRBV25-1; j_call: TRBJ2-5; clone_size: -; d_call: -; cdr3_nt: TGTGCCAGCAGTGATGGAACCCAGTACTTC; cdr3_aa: CASSDGTQYF
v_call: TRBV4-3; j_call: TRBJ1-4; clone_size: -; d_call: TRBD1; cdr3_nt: TGCGCCAGCAGCCAAGAGGGGACAGGGGACCCTAATGAAAAACTGTTTTTT; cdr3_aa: CASSQEGTGDPNEKLFF
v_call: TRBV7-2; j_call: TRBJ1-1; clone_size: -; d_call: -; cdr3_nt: TGTGCCAGCAGCTTTTCATCAGGTAGTCTCACTGAAGCTTTCTTT; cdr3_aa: CASSFSSGSLTEAFF
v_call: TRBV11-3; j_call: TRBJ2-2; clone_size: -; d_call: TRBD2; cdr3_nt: TGTGCCAGCAGCTTACTAGCGGGAGTCTCCGGGGAGCTGTTTTTT; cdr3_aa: CASSLLAGVSGELFF
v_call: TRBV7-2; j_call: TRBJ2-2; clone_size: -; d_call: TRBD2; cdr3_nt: TGTGCCAGCCCCGGACTAGCGGGAGCCGGGGAGCTGTTTTTT; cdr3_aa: CASPGLAGAGELFF
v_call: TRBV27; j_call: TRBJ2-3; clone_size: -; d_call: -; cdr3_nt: TGTGCCAGCAGTTTGGTGAAGTCTCTAGATACGCAGTATTTT; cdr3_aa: CASSLVKSLDTQYF
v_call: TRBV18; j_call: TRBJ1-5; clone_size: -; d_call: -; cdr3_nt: TGTGCCAGCTCACCAAAATACAGTTATAGCAATCAGCCCCAGCATTTT; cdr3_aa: CASSPKYSYSNQPQHF
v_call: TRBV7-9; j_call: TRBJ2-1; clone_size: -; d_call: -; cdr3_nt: TGTGCCAGCAGGACCGTTCCAGCGGGTATAGACAATGAGCAGTTCTTC; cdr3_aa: CASRTVPAGIDNEQFF
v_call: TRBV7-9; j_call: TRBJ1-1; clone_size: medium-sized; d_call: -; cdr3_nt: TGTGCCAGCAGCCCCCCCCGGACCCACACTGAAGCTTTCTTT; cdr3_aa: CASSPPRTHTEAFF
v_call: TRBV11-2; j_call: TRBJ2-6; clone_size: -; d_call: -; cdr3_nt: TGTGCCAGCAGCCCCTATCGCGGGGCCGGGGCCAACGTCCTGACTTTC; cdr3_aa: CASSPYRGAGANVLTF
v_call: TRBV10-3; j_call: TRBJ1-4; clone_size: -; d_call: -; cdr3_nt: TGTGCCATCAGTGAGGGGGCTAATGAAAAACTGTTTTTT; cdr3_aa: CAISEGANEKLFF
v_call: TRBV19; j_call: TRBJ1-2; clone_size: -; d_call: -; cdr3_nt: TGTGCCAGTAGTAGTACCAGCCTCGAAACTAACTATGGCTACACCTTC; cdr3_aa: CASSSTSLETNYGYTF
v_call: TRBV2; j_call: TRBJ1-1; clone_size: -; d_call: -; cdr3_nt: TGTGCCAGCAGTCTCGTAGGGAACACTGAAGCTTTCTTT; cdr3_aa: CASSLVGNTEAFF
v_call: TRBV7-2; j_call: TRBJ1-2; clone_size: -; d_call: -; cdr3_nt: TGTGCCAGCAGCCTGACAACTACAGGCTACACCTTC; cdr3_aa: CASSLTTTGYTF
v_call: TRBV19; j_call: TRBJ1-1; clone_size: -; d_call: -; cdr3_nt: TGTGCCAGTAGCCAGGCAGGGGTCTACACTGAAGCTTTCTTT; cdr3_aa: CASSQAGVYTEAFF
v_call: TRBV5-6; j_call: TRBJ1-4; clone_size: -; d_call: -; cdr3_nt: TGTGCCAGCACCACGCTAGAGTCGGGGAATGAAAAACTGTTTTTT; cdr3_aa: CASTTLESGNEKLFF
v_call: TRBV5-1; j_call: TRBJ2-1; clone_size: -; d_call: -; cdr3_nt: TGCGCCAGCAGCGATACTAGCTTCCTCGCGAGGTACAATCACAACAATGAGCAGTTCTTC; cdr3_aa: CASSDTSFLARYNHNNEQFF
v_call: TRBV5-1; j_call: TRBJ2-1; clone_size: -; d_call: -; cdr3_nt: TGCGCCAGCAGGTTGATAGGGGGGCTAGGGAATGAGCAGTTCTTC; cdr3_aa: CASRLIGGLGNEQFF
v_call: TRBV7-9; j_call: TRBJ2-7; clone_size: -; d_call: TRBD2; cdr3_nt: TGTGCCAGCAGCCATAAGGGACTAGCGGGAGGGTTCGAGCAGTACTTC; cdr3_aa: CASSHKGLAGGFEQYF
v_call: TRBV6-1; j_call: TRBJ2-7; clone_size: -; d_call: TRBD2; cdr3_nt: TGTGCCAGCAGTAGACTAGCGGGAGAGGACGAGCAGTACTTC; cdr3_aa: CASSRLAGEDEQYF
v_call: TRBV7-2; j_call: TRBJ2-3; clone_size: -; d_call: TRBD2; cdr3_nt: TGTGCCAGCACCGGCGGGGGGGGCGTCAAGGGTACGCAGTATTTT; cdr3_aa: CASTGGGGVKGTQYF
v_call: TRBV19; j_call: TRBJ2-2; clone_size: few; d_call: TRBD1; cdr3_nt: TGTGCCAGTAGGTTCGGACAGGCCGGCACCGGGGAGCTGTTTTTT; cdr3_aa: CASRFGQAGTGELFF
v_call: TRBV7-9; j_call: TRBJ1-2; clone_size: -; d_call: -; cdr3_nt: TGTGCCAGCAGCTTAAGGGTTGGGGAGTATGGCTACACCTTC; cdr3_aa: CASSLRVGEYGYTF
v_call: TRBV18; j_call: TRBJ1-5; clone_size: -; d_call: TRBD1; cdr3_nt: TGTGCCAGCTCACAGTCGGGACAGAAAAATCAGCCCCAGCATTTT; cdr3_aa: CASSQSGQKNQPQHF
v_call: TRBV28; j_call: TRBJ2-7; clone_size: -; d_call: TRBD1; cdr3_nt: TGTGCCAGCAGTTTACTGAGACAGGGGTCCCACGAGCAGTACTTC; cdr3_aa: CASSLLRQGSHEQYF
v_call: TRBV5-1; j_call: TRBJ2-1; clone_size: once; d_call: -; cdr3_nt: TGCGCCAGCAGCTTGGCCGCGATGACGGTTAATGAGCAGTTCTTC; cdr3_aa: CASSLAAMTVNEQFF
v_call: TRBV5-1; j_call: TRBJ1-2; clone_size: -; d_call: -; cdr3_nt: TGCGCCAGCAGCAGGTCACAGACGGATGGCTACACCTTC; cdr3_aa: CASSRSQTDGYTF
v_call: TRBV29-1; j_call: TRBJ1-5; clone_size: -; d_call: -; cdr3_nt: TGCAGCGTTGAAGATGGTAGGGGCAATCAGCCCCAGCATTTT; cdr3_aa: CSVEDGRGNQPQHF
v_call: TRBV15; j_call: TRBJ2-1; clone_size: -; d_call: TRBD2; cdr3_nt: TGTGCCACCAGAACCCTTGGCGGACTAGCGGGAAACAATGAGCAGTTCTTC; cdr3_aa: CATRTLGGLAGNNEQFF
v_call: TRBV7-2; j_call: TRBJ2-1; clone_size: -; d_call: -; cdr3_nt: TGTGCCAGCAGCCCCCCCGGAGTAAGGGCAAATGAGCAGTTCTTC; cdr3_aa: CASSPPGVRANEQFF
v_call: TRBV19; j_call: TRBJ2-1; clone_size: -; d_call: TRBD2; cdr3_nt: TGTGCCAGTACCAGGGCAGCGGGAGGCTTGGATTTCAATGAGCAGTTCTTC; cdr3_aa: CASTRAAGGLDFNEQFF
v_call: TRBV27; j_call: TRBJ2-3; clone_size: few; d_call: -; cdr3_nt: TGTGCCAGCAGTTTAGGGCAAGGGGCAGGTACGCAGTATTTT; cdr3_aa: CASSLGQGAGTQYF
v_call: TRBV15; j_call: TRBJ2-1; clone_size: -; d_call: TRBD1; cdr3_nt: TGTGCCACCAGTGGGGACAGGGGGAACAATGAGCAGTTCTTC; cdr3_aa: CATSGDRGNNEQFF
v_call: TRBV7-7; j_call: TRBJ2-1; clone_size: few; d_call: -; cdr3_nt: TGTGCCAGCAGCTTAGCTAGCGGAGGCCGGGAGGAGCAGTTCTTC; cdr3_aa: CASSLASGGREEQFF
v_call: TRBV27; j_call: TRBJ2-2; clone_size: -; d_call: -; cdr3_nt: TGTGCCAGCAGTTTACGGAACGGGGAGCTGTTTTTT; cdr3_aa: CASSLRNGELFF
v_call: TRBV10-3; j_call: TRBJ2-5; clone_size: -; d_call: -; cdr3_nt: TGTGCCATCTCCGACGCTGGGACAAGGCAAGAGACCCAGTACTTC; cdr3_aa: CAISDAGTRQETQYF
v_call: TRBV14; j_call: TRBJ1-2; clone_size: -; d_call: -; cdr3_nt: TGTGCCAGCAGCCAAGAAGCCCGGGGGCGAGGCTATGGCTACACCTTC; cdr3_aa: CASSQEARGRGYGYTF
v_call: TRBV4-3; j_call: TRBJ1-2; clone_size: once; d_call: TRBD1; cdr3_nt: TGCGCCAGCAGCCCTCGCGGGACAGGAAACTATGGCTACACCTTC; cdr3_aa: CASSPRGTGNYGYTF
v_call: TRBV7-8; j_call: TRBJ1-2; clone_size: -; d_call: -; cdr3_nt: TGTGCCAGCAGCTTGGTGGCAGTTCGAGGCTATGGCTACACCTTC; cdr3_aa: CASSLVAVRGYGYTF
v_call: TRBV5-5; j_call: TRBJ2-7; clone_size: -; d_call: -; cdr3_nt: TGTGCCAGCAGCCGGTTGGCGAGGGGGGAAGCCTACGAGCAGTACTTC; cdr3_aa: CASSRLARGEAYEQYF
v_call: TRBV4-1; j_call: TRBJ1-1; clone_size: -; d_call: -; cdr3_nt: TGCGCCAGCAGCCAAGATATAGGGGGCACTGAAGCTTTCTTT; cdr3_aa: CASSQDIGGTEAFF
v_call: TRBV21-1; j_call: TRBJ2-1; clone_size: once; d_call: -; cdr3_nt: TGTGCCAGCAGCAACGCCTTTGTTCAGTTGTCGGGCGGGATGATGAATGAGCAGTTCTTC; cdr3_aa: CASSNAFVQLSGGMMNEQFF
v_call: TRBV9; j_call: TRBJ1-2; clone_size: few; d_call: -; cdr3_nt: TGTGCCAGCAGCGTAGGGCTGGGAGCGTATGGCTACACCTTC; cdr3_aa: CASSVGLGAYGYTF
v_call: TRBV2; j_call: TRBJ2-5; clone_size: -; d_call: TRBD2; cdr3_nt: TGTGCCAGCAGTGAAGATAGCGGGAGGGAAGAGACCCAGTACTTC; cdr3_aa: CASSEDSGREETQYF
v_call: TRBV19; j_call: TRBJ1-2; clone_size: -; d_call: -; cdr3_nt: TGTGCCAGCCAAAGGGGGGCTGGCTACACCTTC; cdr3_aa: CASQRGAGYTF